One and the same sample provided the 25 T cell receptor beta chains below, sequenced in a study of blood T cell repertoires in COVID-19 (dated by TCRdb to the early 2020s). Library generation was performed with the immunoSEQ multiplex PCR assay. As stored in TCRdb, this immuneACCESS dataset retains in-frame rearrangements with V and J assigned. A fraction of the clones does not appear; measured against another copy, unresolved V genes explain less than half of the discrepancy, and the remainder lacks a known reason. The sample table records some 120,000 clones; about four fifths of these occur just once. The top ten clonotypes cover 16% of the sample. Sequenced: peripheral blood. These receptors were taken from a woman aged 50 to 60 with acute or convalescent COVID-19.

This clone was recorded once. The gene calls are TRBV29-1 and TRBJ2-5; TRBD2 agrees at 7 bases. This CDR3 contains 11 residues. CDR1 is SQVTM, CDR2 ANQGSEA, per germline. With V trimmed by 4 bases and J by 4 bases, 0 bases remained unmatched. The CDR3 region has the DNA TGCAGCGTTGGGGGGGGAGAGACCCAGTACTTC. It encodes CSVGGGETQYF. Full variable domain (rest looked up from reference TRBV29-1 and TRBJ2-5): SAVISQKPSRDICQRGTSLTIQCQVDSQVTMMFWYRQQPGQSLTLIATANQGSEATYESGFVIDKFPISRPNLTFSTLTVSNMSPEDSSIYLCSVGGGETQYFGPGTRLLVL.

The chain joins TRBV6-5 to TRBJ1-6; D is undetermined. CDR1 is MNHEY and CDR2 is SVGAGI in the germline V gene. V was clipped by 2 bases and J by 6 bases, with 14 bases between them. The CDR3 contains 16 residues. The DNA of the CDR3 is TGTGCCAGCAGTTACGACCCGGGAGCTGGTAATTCACCCCTCCACTTT. Residues: CASSYDPGAGNSPLHF.

The chain joins TRBV7-9 to TRBJ1-5; no clear D gene. The CDR3 totals 17 residues. The V and J ends lost 3 bases and 5 bases respectively, with 20 bases between them. Germline V gene data show CDR1 as SEHNR and CDR2 as FQNEAQ (reference sequence). Here the CDR3 DNA reads TGTGCCAGCAGCTTTTCAATGATCCGGGAAGCGGATCAGCCCCAGCATTTT. Translating it yields CASSFSMIREADQPQHF.

This chain links TRBV5-6 with TRBJ1-2; 10 nucleotides match TRBD1. Trimming cost V 1 base and J 5 bases; bases outside gene matches: 5. The CDR3 covers 15 residues. Germline-derived CDR1 and CDR2 are SGHDT and YYEEEE. The CDR3 sequence: CASSLKGQGGYGYTF. The CDR3 DNA follows: TGTGCCAGCAGCTTGAAAGGACAGGGGGGTTATGGCTACACCTTC.

The V and J genes are TRBV5-1 and TRBJ1-2, with 8 positions matching TRBD1. The CDR3 is 15 residues long. Germline CDR1 is SGHRS and CDR2 is YFSETQ. The V gene end was trimmed by 4 bases and the J gene end by 5 bases; junction bases not matched to a gene: 10. CDR3 nucleotide sequence: TGCGCCAGCAGCCCCCGACAGGGGAGCTGGTATGGCTACACCTTC. It translates to CASSPRQGSWYGYTF.

V is TRBV24-1 and J is TRBJ1-5; TRBD1 matches 8 bases. This CDR3 contains 15 residues. The germline V gene has CDR1 KGHDR and CDR2 SFDVKD. V dropped 3 bases and J dropped 4; count of bases not matched to a gene: 4. The CDR3 is CATSDPQGANQPQHF. The CDR3 coding sequence is TGTGCCACCAGTGATCCTCAGGGGGCGAATCAGCCCCAGCATTTT.

The CDR3 spells CASSLLAGGTIEQFF. The CDR3 bases are TGTGCCAGCAGCTTACTAGCGGGGGGTACGATTGAGCAGTTCTTC. The chain combines TRBV11-2 with TRBJ2-1, with TRBD2 identical over 11 bases. The CDR3 has 15 residues. Per germline, CDR1 SGHAT and CDR2 FQNNGV. With 2 bases clipped from V and 9 bases from J, the junction kept 6 bases outside the gene matches.

V and J are TRBV5-1 and TRBJ1-2; D is possibly TRBD1 (6 bases). Germline CDR1 is SGHRS and CDR2 is YFSETQ. The CDR3 totals 13 residues. The germline V and J ends were trimmed by 0 bases and 7 bases, with 10 bases remaining between them. CDR3 amino acids: CASSLVQGSGYTF. The CDR3 DNA reads TGCGCCAGCAGCTTGGTACAGGGTAGTGGCTACACCTTC.

This rearrangement joins TRBV5-1 to TRBJ1-5, with 7 nucleotides matching TRBD1. The germline gives CDR1 SGHRS, CDR2 YFSETQ. The ends lost 0 bases at V and 1 base at J; junction bases unmatched: 1. This CDR3 contains 15 residues. The CDR3 sequence is CASSLEGGSNQPQHF. The CDR3 DNA follows: TGCGCCAGCAGCTTGGAAGGGGGCAGCAATCAGCCCCAGCATTTT.

The chain uses TRBV6-1 and TRBJ1-6, with 9 bases aligning to TRBD1. The CDR3 runs 17 residues. Germline V gene lookup returns CDR1 MNHNS and CDR2 SASEGT. V dropped 1 base and J dropped 4; count of bases not matched to a gene: 5. CDR3 DNA: TGTGCCAGCAGTGAAGGTACAGGGGGCCGGTATAATTCACCCCTCCACTTT. Its protein is CASSEGTGGRYNSPLHF.

The chain uses TRBV2 and TRBJ1-1; D uncertain. In germline, CDR1 is SNHLY, CDR2 FYNNEI. This CDR3 is built from 14 residues. V was clipped by 5 bases and J by 1 base, with 11 bases between them. The CDR3 spells CASSSERANTEAFF. CDR3 in DNA: TGTGCCAGCAGTTCCGAGAGGGCGAACACTGAAGCTTTCTTT.

The chain carries TRBV3-1 (or the pseudogene TRBV3-2) and TRBJ1-2; TRBD1 aligns across 7 bases. CDR3 length: 14 residues. In germline, CDR1 is LGHDT, CDR2 YNNKEL (reference sequence). The V segment lost 3 bases and the J segment 5 bases; nucleotides outside the gene matches: 6. This chain's CDR3 is CASSHSRTGYGYTF. CDR3 sequence (DNA): TGTGCCAGCAGCCATAGTCGGACAGGATATGGCTACACCTTC.

With regard to this clone: The sample has other DNA sequences that encode this CDR3 too. The chain employs TRBV6-5 and TRBJ1-2, with D tentatively TRBD1 (5 bases). Looked up from germline, CDR1 is MNHEY and CDR2 is SVGAGI. The germline V and J ends were trimmed by 6 bases and 2 bases, with 10 bases remaining between them. This CDR3 contains 13 residues. The CDR3 DNA reads as TGTGCCAGCAGGACAACAGGAAACTATGGCTACACCTTC. It is translated as CASRTTGNYGYTF.

V gene TRBV7-8 combines with J gene TRBJ1-6, with D unresolved. The CDR3 totals 15 residues. The germline CDR1 and CDR2 sequences are SGHVS and FQNEAQ. V lost 5 bases to trimming and J lost 5 bases, with 13 bases between them. This chain's CDR3 is CASSQRTADNSPLHF. Here the CDR3 DNA reads TGTGCCAGCAGCCAACGGACTGCTGATAATTCACCCCTCCACTTT.

The genes are TRBV10-3 and TRBJ2-6; possible D gene TRBD1, 5 bases. Trimming took 2 bases from V and 0 from J, leaving 11 bases between them. The CDR3 consists of 17 residues. Germline-derived CDR1 and CDR2 are ENHRY and SYGVKD. CDR3 residues: CAISEGRTGSGANVLTF. The CDR3 DNA reads TGTGCCATCAGTGAGGGTCGAACAGGCTCTGGGGCCAACGTCCTGACTTTC.

There are a few counts of this clone. The J gene is TRBJ2-7, the V gene TRBV18, with 10 bases fitting TRBD2. J gave up 2 bases and V 2 bases, and 12 bases lay outside the gene matches. This CDR3 has 18 residues. Germline CDR1 is KGHSH and CDR2 is LQKENI. The CDR3 protein is CASSPTSFSGGSAYEQYF. CDR3 coding DNA: TGTGCCAGCTCACCAACGAGTTTTAGCGGGGGGAGCGCCTACGAGCAGTACTTC.

This sequence joins TRBV9 and TRBJ2-3, with 8 bases fitting TRBD1. This CDR3 has 15 residues. In germline, CDR1 is SGDLS, CDR2 YYNGEE. V lost 3 bases and J lost 4; bases outside the gene matches: 7. CDR3 loop: CASSAQGQGADTQYF. In DNA form, the CDR3 reads TGTGCCAGCAGCGCTCAAGGACAGGGTGCAGATACGCAGTATTTT. The entire variable domain, with the rest obtained from reference TRBV9 and TRBJ2-3, is as follows: DSGVTQTPKHLITATGQRVTLRCSPRSGDLSVYWYQQSLDQGLQFLIQYYNGEERAKGNILERFSAQQFPDLHSELNLSSLELGDSALYFCASSAQGQGADTQYFGPGTRLTVL.

The gene calls are TRBV6-5 and TRBJ1-2; 7 bases line up with TRBD1. Germline lookup yields CDR1 MNHEY and CDR2 SVGAGI. This CDR3 has 14 amino acids. The junction had 6 bases not matched to a gene; V was cut back by 5 bases and J by 3 bases. The CDR3, as DNA: TGTGCCAGCAGTCGAGACAGGGCGGACTATGGCTACACCTTC. Its translation is CASSRDRADYGYTF.

The V gene is TRBV12-3 or TRBV12-4, the J gene TRBJ2-5, with TRBD1 matching over 7 bases. The trim removed 6 bases at V and 5 bases at J, leaving 6 bases unmatched. The CDR3 extends over 13 amino acids. The CDR3 DNA follows: TGTGCCAGCAGACACCAGGGGGTGGAGACCCAGTACTTC. Translated, it gives CASRHQGVETQYF.

V is TRBV19 and J is TRBJ1-6; D perhaps matches TRBD1 (6 bases). This CDR3 contains 19 residues. Deletions cut 6 bases from V and 0 bases from J, with 21 bases between. Germline-derived CDR1 and CDR2 are LNHDA and SQIVND (reference sequence). CDR3 DNA: TGTGCCAGTAGCCGGACCGGGACACCAGGGAGCTCCTATAATTCACCCCTCCACTTT. Residues: CASSRTGTPGSSYNSPLHF.

This chain connects TRBV2 to TRBJ1-1; a weak D match, TRBD1 (5 bases). The CDR3 spans 14 residues. Between the trimmed V and J ends, which lost 5 bases and 1 base, there was a span of 11 bases. Germline CDR1 and CDR2: SNHLY and FYNNEI. CDR3 nucleotides: TGTGCCAGCAGTAAACACCAGGGGAACACTGAAGCTTTCTTT. Translation gives CASSKHQGNTEAFF.

The CDR3, as DNA: TGTGCCAGCAGCCACAGACAGGGAGAGCGGGGAAACACCATATATTTT. Amino acids: CASSHRQGERGNTIYF. The chain employs TRBV3-1 (or the pseudogene TRBV3-2) and TRBJ1-3; 7 nucleotides agree with TRBD1. This CDR3 is 16 amino acids long. Unmatched junction bases numbered 9, after V lost 3 bases and J lost 4 bases. The germline V gene has CDR1 LGHDT and CDR2 YNNKEL (reference sequence).

This clone was seen only once. V is TRBV30 and J is TRBJ1-5; D is unclear. The CDR3 runs to 15 residues. The V gene lost 0 bases and the J gene lost 5 bases, with 14 bases spanning the gap. From germline, CDR1 is GTSNPN and CDR2 SVGIG (reference sequence). The CDR3 DNA reads as TGTGCCTGGAGTGTGAGAAATCGCGTAGATCAGCCCCAGCATTTT. Translated: CAWSVRNRVDQPQHF.

The gene calls are TRBV28 and TRBJ2-1; weak D call: TRBD2 (5 bases). This CDR3 contains 14 residues. Germline V CDR1 and CDR2: MDHEN, SYDVKM. Trimming removed 6 bases at V and 5 bases at J, with 14 bases between. CDR3 bases: TGTGCCAGCAGCGGGGATGGGGAGAACAATGAGCAGTTCTTC. The encoded protein is CASSGDGENNEQFF.

The V and J genes are TRBV9 and TRBJ1-2; maybe TRBD1 (5 bases). Per the germline V gene, CDR1 is SGDLS and CDR2 is YYNGEE. The CDR3 spans 13 residues. Trimming took off 2 bases at V and 4 bases at J, with 9 bases between the two ends. CDR3 DNA sequence: TGTGCCAGCAGCGTCAGGGTTCCCTATGGCTACACCTTC. This encodes CASSVRVPYGYTF.